This TCR beta chain was recovered during a study of radiation and T cells in renal cell carcinoma. This clone appeared once. What it recognizes is unknown. CDR1 and CDR2 (germline): SNHLY, FYNNEI. V shed 0 bases and J shed 0 bases, with 2 bases lying between them. The CDR3 runs to 14 residues. Study observations and caveats: Tumor samples were small regions of around 0.92 g.

The sample's treatment: treatment-naive control, cytoreductive nephrectomy. Control tumors came from treatment-naive patients without prior radiation. Clear cell pathology was present in this patient's renal cell carcinoma. TCRdb keeps only in-frame clones here, not all; method: immunoSEQ multiplex PCR. This sample has around 23,000 clones, with roughly 53% found just once. This chain connects TRBV2 to TRBJ2-2; no firm D call. The input for sequencing was tumor tissue, taken from a patient whose treatment was nephrectomy without radiotherapy. The TCR was taken from a human donor with renal cell carcinoma. Here the CDR3 reads CASSEATNTGELFF. In DNA, the CDR3 is TGTGCCAGCAGTGAAGCGACGAACACCGGGGAGCTGTTTTTT.